This TCR beta chain was documented in a study of T-cell reconstitution after alpha-beta-depleted transplantation in children. Study-wide findings and caveats: At one year after transplant, newly produced T cells mostly accounted for T-cell counts and diversity.

Many counts were recorded for this clonotype. Its specificity is not known. The germline V and J ends were trimmed by 0 bases and 3 bases, with 8 bases remaining between them. This CDR3 region has 14 residues. From germline, CDR1 is SGHDT and CDR2 YYEEEE. The library targeted TCRbeta and was prepared with unique molecular identifiers. MiXCR, applied by TCRdb to the PCR reads, yields one record per CDR3 protein. The sample lists over 85,000 distinct CDR3 sequences, around 6.1% seen once, with around 5.6% in the top ten. The sequencing used PBMCs, mostly from graft donor cells, collected 60 days after TCRalphabeta/CD19-depleted stem cell transplant. This sequence originates from a female patient between 2 and 15 years old who had a stem cell transplant for Fanconi anemia, so the T cells may come from the graft donor. This chain links TRBV5-6 with TRBJ2-3; D remains ambiguous. The CDR3 reads CASSLVSVTDTQYF. The CDR3 bases are TGTGCCAGCAGCTTGGTTTCCGTTACAGATACGCAGTATTTT. Drawing the rest from reference TRBV5-6 and TRBJ2-3, the complete variable domain is DAGVTQSPTHLIKTRGQQVTLRCSPKSGHDTVSWYQQALGQGPQFIFQYYEEEERQRGNFPDRFSGHQFPNYSSELNVNALLLGDSALYLCASSLVSVTDTQYFGPGTRLTVL.